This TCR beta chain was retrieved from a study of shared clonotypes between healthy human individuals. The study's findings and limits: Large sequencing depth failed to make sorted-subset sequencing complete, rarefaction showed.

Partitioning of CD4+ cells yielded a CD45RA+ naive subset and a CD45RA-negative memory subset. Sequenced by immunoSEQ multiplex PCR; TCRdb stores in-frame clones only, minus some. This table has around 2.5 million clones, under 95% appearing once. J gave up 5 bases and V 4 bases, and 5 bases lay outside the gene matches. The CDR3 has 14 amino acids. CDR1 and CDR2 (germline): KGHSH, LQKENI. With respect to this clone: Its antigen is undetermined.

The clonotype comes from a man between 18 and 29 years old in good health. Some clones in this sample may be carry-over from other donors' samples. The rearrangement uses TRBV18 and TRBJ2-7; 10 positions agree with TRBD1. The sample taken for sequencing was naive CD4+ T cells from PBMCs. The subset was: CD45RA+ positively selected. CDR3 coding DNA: TGTGCCAGCTCACTGACAGGGGGCGAAGACGAGCAGTACTTC. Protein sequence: CASSLTGGEDEQYF.